This T cell receptor (beta chain) was obtained from a study of metastatic and nonmetastatic thyroid tumors. Overall study: A comparison of repertoires was made across blood and tumor or nodule tissue from malignant and benign thyroid patients.

TCRdb redid the clone calls on the PCR reads using MiXCR. The sample includes approximately 10,000 clones, approximately 30% of them seen just once. Thyroid surgery was preceded by no treatment in any patient. The specimen was adjacent normal tissue. This sequence originates from a male donor with papillary thyroid cancer or a benign thyroid nodule (not recorded which). Some clones in this sample may be carry-over from other donors' samples.

The CDR3 region has the DNA TGTGCCAGCAGCCTTATCCCCGGGGAGCTGTTTTTT. Protein product: CASSLIPGELFF. V usage is TRBV5-8 and J usage is TRBJ2-2; no clear D gene. The V end lost 4 bases, the J end lost 6 bases, and 7 bases lay between the germline ends. Germline V gives CDR1 SGHTS, CDR2 YDEGEE. The CDR3 runs to 12 residues.